The TCR beta chain described here comes from a study of T cell clones after liver transplantation. Unstimulated PBMCs were sorted into CD3+CD4+ and CD3+CD8+ populations. Method: immunoSEQ multiplex PCR; TCRdb's copy keeps in-frame clones and lacks some. The table records some 61,000 clones, more than 70% of them present only once. CDR1 SGHVS and CDR2 FNYEAQ come from the germline V gene. Deletions cut 1 base from V and 9 bases from J, with 16 bases between. CDR3 length: 14 residues. The receptor's source is a human patient who received a liver transplant. Some T cells may be provided by the graft donor. The chain recombines TRBV7-6 with TRBJ2-7; D is unclear. This material consisted of CD4+ T cells from blood, taken at the 22-month timepoint. CDR3 sequence (DNA): TGTGCCAGCAGCTTAGTAACCCTCTCCCGGGTGCAGTACTTC. Protein: CASSLVTLSRVQYF.